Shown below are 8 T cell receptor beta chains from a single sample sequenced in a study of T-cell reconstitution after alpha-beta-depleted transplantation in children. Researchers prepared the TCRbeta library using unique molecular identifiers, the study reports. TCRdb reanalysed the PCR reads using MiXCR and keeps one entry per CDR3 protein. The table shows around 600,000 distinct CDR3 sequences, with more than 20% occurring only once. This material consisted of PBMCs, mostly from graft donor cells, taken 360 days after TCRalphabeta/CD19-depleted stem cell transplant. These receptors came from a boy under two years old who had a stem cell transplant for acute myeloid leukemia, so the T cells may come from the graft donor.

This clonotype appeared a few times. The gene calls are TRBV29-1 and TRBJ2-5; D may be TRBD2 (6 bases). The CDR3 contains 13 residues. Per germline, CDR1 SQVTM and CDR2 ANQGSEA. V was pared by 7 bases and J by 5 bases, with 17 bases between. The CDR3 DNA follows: TGCAGCGCCGCCCGGCTGCGGGGCGAGACCCAGTACTTC. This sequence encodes CSAARLRGETQYF. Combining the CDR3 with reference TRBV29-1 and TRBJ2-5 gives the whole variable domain SAVISQKPSRDICQRGTSLTIQCQVDSQVTMMFWYRQQPGQSLTLIATANQGSEATYESGFVIDKFPISRPNLTFSTLTVSNMSPEDSSIYLCSAARLRGETQYFGPGTRLLVL.

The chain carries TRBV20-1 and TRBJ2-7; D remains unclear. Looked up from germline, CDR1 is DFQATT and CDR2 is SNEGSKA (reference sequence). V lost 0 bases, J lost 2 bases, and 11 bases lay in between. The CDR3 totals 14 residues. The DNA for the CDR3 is TGCAGTGCTAGAGATGACGGCTACACCTACGAGCAGTACGTC. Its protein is CSARDDGYTYEQYV.

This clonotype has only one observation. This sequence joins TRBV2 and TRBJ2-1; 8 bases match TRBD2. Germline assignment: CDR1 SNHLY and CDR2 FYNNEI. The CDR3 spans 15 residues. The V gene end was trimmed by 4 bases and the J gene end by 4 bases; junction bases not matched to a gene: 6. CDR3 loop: CASSVRSGGYNEQFF. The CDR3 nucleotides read TGTGCCAGCAGTGTTCGGAGCGGGGGATACAATGAGCAGTTCTTC. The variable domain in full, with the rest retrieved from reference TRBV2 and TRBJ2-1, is EPEVTQTPSHQVTQMGQEVILRCVPISNHLYFYWYRQILGQKVEFLVSFYNNEISEKSEIFDDQFSVERPDGSNFTLKIRSTKLEDSAMYFCASSVRSGGYNEQFFGPGTRLTVL.

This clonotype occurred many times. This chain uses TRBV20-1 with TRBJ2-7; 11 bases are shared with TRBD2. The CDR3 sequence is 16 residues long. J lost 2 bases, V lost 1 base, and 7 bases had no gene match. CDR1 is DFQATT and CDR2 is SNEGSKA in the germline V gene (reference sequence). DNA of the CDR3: TGCAGTGCTAGAGGTCAGACTAGCGGGACACCCTACGAGCAGTACTTC. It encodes CSARGQTSGTPYEQYF.

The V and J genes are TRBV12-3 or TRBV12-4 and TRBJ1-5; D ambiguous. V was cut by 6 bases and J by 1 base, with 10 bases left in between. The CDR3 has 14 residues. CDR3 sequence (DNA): TGTGCCAGCAGCCGATGGGGAAGCAATCAGCCCCAGCATTTT. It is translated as CASSRWGSNQPQHF.

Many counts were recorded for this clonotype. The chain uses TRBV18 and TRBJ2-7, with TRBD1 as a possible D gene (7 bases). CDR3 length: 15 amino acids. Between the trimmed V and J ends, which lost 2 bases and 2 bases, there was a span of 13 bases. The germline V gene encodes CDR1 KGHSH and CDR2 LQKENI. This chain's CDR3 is CASSPGQGGAYEQYV. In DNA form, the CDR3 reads TGTGCCAGCTCACCAGGGCAGGGGGGAGCCTACGAGCAGTACGTC.

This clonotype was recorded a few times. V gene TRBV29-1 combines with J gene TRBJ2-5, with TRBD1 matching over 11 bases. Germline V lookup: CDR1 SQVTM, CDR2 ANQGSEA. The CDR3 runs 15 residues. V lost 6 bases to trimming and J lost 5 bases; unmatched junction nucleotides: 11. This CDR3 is CSVGQGGTHGETQYF. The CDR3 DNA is TGCAGCGTGGGACAGGGGGGAACTCACGGGGAGACCCAGTACTTC.

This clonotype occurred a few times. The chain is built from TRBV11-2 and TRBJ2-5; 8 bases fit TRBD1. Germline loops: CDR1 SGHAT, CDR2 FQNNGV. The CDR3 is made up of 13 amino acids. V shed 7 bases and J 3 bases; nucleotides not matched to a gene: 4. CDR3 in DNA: TGTGCCAGCACAAAGACAGGGGAAGAGACCCAGTACTTC. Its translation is CASTKTGEETQYF. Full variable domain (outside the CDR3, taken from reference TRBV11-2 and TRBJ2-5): EAGVAQSPRYKIIEKRQSVAFWCNPISGHATLYWYQQILGQGPKLLIQFQNNGVVDDSQLPKDRFSAERLKGVDSTLKIQPAKLEDSAVYLCASTKTGEETQYFGPGTRLLVL.